The TCR beta chain described here comes from a study of shared clonotypes between healthy human individuals. Across the whole study: Donors consisted of two women and a few men between 18 and 49. Findings and limits, study-wide: Generally, estimated richness proved larger in naive subsets than it did in memory subsets. Compared with clonotypes that all four donors shared, non-shared clonotypes had lower generation probabilities.

Naive CD8 isolation took CD45RO-negative cells positively selected for CCR7 and excluded terminally differentiated effector memory CD45RA+ cells. This clone was counted only a few times. Its target is not known. Per the study methods: With immunoSEQ giving junction-only sequences and no quality scores, filtering differed. TCRdb keeps only in-frame clones here, not all; method: immunoSEQ multiplex PCR. V, J and clone size derive from that table, while D and trimming were established from the DNA sequence. The sample carries hundreds of thousands of clones, 80% to 95% recorded once. The CDR3 has 13 residues. The V gene end was trimmed by 6 bases and the J gene end by 7 bases; junction bases not matched to a gene: 8. In germline, CDR1 is MNHEY, CDR2 SVGAGI.

The TCR was taken from a man aged 30 to 45 in good health. The chain recombines TRBV6-5 with TRBJ1-1; 7 bases line up with TRBD1. The sequencing sample was made of naive CD8+ T cells sorted from blood. In DNA form, the CDR3 reads TGTGCCAGCAGCCCCCCGACAGGGAATGAAGCTTTCTTT. Its translation is CASSPPTGNEAFF.